This is a list of T cell receptor beta chains from one sample in a study of blood T cell repertoires in COVID-19. The method was immunoSEQ multiplex PCR; TCRdb's version includes in-frame clones alone and lacks a portion of them. The data show 250,000 to 300,000 clones, with 85% to 90% seen just once and 11% held by the top ten. The sample consisted of peripheral blood. Receptors originate from a woman between 25 and 40 years old with COVID-19, enrolled during active disease. Each CDR3 is given with its conserved first and last residue. Each record gives: clone size, V gene, J gene, D gene, CDR3 protein, CDR3 DNA. The D gene is left open where the match is weak. Clone size appears in some rows only: once, few, many, or a class for an expanded clone.

>NA|TRBV6-5|TRBJ2-7|NA
CASRDSGSYEQYF
TGTGCCAGCAGGGACTCCGGCTCCTACGAGCAGTACTTC
>NA|TRBV28|TRBJ1-1|NA
CASSLQSTEAFF
TGTGCCAGCAGTTTGCAGTCCACTGAAGCTTTCTTT
>NA|TRBV3-1/TRBV3-2|TRBJ2-1|TRBD2
CASSRNGGVNEQFF
TGTGCCAGCAGCCGGAACGGGGGGGTCAATGAGCAGTTCTTC
>NA|TRBV12-3/TRBV12-4|TRBJ2-2|NA
CASSLAGTGELFF
TGTGCCAGCAGTTTGGCGGGAACCGGGGAGCTGTTTTTT
>NA|TRBV9|TRBJ2-7|NA
CASSVAPAGQYEQYF
TGTGCCAGCAGCGTAGCTCCCGCGGGGCAGTACGAGCAGTACTTC
>NA|TRBV10-3|TRBJ2-7|TRBD2
CAISRTSGSSYEQYF
TGTGCCATCAGCCGCACTAGCGGGAGCTCCTACGAGCAGTACTTC
>NA|TRBV27|TRBJ2-1|NA
CASRVQGSSYNEQFF
TGTGCCAGCAGAGTACAGGGCAGCTCCTACAATGAGCAGTTCTTC
>once|TRBV28|TRBJ1-2|NA
CASSFNREGVYGYTF
TGTGCCAGCAGTTTTAACAGGGAAGGCGTCTATGGCTACACCTTC
>NA|TRBV7-6|TRBJ2-1|TRBD2
CASKNTGGGRNEQFF
TGTGCCAGCAAGAACACGGGAGGGGGGCGCAATGAGCAGTTCTTC
>NA|TRBV5-1|TRBJ2-3|TRBD2
CASTGLAGGPDTQYF
TGCGCCAGCACCGGACTAGCGGGAGGGCCAGATACGCAGTATTTT
>NA|TRBV5-1|TRBJ2-7|TRBD2
CASSLEASGPYEQYF
TGCGCCAGCAGCTTGGAGGCTAGCGGCCCCTACGAGCAGTACTTC
>NA|TRBV28|TRBJ1-4|TRBD1
CASSSPGTGLKLFF
TGTGCCAGCAGTTCCCCCGGGACAGGCCTAAAACTGTTTTTT
>NA|TRBV5-1|TRBJ1-1|NA
CASSVDTQNTEAFF
TGCGCCAGCAGCGTGGACACACAGAACACTGAAGCTTTCTTT
>NA|TRBV4-2|TRBJ2-1|NA
CASSQEGTRSSGGSYNEQFF
TGTGCCAGCAGCCAAGAGGGGACACGATCTAGCGGCGGATCCTACAATGAGCAGTTCTTC
>NA|TRBV4-1|TRBJ2-3|NA
CASSQAWSASTDTQYF
TGCGCCAGCAGCCAAGCATGGAGCGCGAGCACAGATACGCAGTATTTT
>NA|TRBV5-1|TRBJ2-7|TRBD2
CASSSGRLAGHYEQYF
TGCGCCAGCAGCTCGGGAAGACTAGCGGGACACTACGAGCAGTACTTC
>NA|TRBV4-3|TRBJ2-3|NA
CASSQDRLAPDTQYF
TGCGCCAGCAGCCAAGATAGGCTAGCTCCAGATACGCAGTATTTT
>once|TRBV28|TRBJ2-1|TRBD1
CASSWTGNYNEQFF
TGTGCCAGCAGTTGGACAGGGAACTACAATGAGCAGTTCTTC
>NA|TRBV9|TRBJ2-1|TRBD2
CASSVVTSDYNEQFF
TGTGCCAGCAGCGTAGTGACTAGCGATTACAATGAGCAGTTCTTC
>NA|TRBV5-1|TRBJ2-3|NA
CASSPDSADTQYF
TGCGCCAGCAGCCCGGACTCAGCAGATACGCAGTATTTT
>NA|TRBV4-2|TRBJ2-2|NA
CASSLGLLGELFF
TGTGCCAGCAGCCTCGGACTTCTCGGGGAGCTGTTTTTT
>NA|TRBV19|TRBJ1-2|TRBD1
CASTRLTGQGGTYGYTF
TGTGCCAGTACCCGCCTAACCGGACAGGGGGGGACCTATGGCTACACCTTC
>NA|TRBV6-2/TRBV6-3|TRBJ2-7|TRBD2
CASSSTSGTTYEQYF
TGTGCCAGCAGTAGTACTAGCGGGACCACCTACGAGCAGTACTTC
>NA|TRBV2|TRBJ2-7|NA
CASRASTIYEQYF
TGTGCCAGCAGGGCTAGTACAATCTACGAGCAGTACTTC
>NA|TRBV6-5|TRBJ2-1|TRBD2
CASSLGLAGEQFF
TGTGCCAGCAGTCTCGGACTAGCCGGTGAGCAGTTCTTC
>NA|TRBV11-2|TRBJ1-2|TRBD1
CASSPGQGLNYGYTF
TGTGCCAGCAGCCCCGGACAGGGCCTGAACTATGGCTACACCTTC
>NA|TRBV28|TRBJ1-4|NA
CASSSSTSDEKLFF
TGTGCCAGCAGTTCCTCGACGAGCGATGAAAAACTGTTTTTT
>NA|TRBV6-2/TRBV6-3|TRBJ2-2|TRBD2
CASSADSGRAWGTGELFF
TGTGCCAGCAGTGCCGATAGCGGGAGGGCCTGGGGCACCGGGGAGCTGTTTTTT
>once|TRBV28|TRBJ2-1|NA
CASSPTRRNEQFF
TGTGCCAGCAGCCCGACTAGACGGAATGAGCAGTTCTTC
>NA|TRBV19|TRBJ2-3|NA
CASSIPTNLGGTDTQYF
TGTGCCAGTAGTATCCCTACAAACCTCGGGGGCACAGATACGCAGTATTTT
>NA|TRBV19|TRBJ2-6|TRBD1
CASTFDRGPGANVLTF
TGTGCCAGTACCTTCGACAGGGGGCCTGGGGCCAACGTCCTGACTTTC
>NA|TRBV5-1|TRBJ2-7|TRBD1
CASSFQDRDHEQYF
TGCGCCAGCAGCTTCCAGGACAGGGACCACGAGCAGTACTTC
>NA|TRBV6-5|TRBJ1-6|TRBD1
CASSRDRGNSPLHF
TGTGCCAGCAGCCGGGACAGGGGAAATTCACCCCTCCACTTT
>once|TRBV24-1|TRBJ2-1|NA
CATSAGELPYNEQFF
TGTGCCACCAGTGCAGGGGAGCTACCTTACAATGAGCAGTTCTTC
>NA|TRBV19|TRBJ2-3|TRBD2
CASSWATSGSTDTQYF
TGTGCCAGTAGCTGGGCGACTAGCGGGAGCACAGATACGCAGTATTTT
>NA|TRBV19|TRBJ1-4|NA
CASMKAGPGNEKLFF
TGTGCCAGTATGAAGGCAGGCCCTGGAAATGAAAAACTGTTTTTT
>NA|TRBV7-2|TRBJ2-5|NA
CASSSTGYRETQYF
TGTGCCAGCAGCTCCACAGGGTACCGAGAGACCCAGTACTTC